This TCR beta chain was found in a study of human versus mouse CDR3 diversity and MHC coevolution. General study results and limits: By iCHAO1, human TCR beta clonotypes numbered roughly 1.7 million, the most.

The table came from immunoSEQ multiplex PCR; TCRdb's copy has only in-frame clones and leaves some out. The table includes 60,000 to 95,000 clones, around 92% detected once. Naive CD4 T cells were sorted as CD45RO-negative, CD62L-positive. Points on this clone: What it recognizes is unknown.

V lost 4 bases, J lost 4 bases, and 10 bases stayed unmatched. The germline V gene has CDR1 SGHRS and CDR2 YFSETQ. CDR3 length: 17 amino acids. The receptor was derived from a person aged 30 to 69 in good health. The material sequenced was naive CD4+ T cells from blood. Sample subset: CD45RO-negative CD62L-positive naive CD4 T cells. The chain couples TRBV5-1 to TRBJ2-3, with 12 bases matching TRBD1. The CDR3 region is CASSPNVGTGGADTQYF. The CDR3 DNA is TGCGCCAGCAGCCCCAACGTCGGGACAGGGGGCGCAGATACGCAGTATTTT. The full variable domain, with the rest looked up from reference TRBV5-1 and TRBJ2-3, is KAGVTQTPRYLIKTRGQQVTLSCSPISGHRSVSWYQQTPGQGLQFLFEYFSETQRNKGNFPGRFSGRQFSNSRSEMNVSTLELGDSALYLCASSPNVGTGGADTQYFGPGTRLTVL.